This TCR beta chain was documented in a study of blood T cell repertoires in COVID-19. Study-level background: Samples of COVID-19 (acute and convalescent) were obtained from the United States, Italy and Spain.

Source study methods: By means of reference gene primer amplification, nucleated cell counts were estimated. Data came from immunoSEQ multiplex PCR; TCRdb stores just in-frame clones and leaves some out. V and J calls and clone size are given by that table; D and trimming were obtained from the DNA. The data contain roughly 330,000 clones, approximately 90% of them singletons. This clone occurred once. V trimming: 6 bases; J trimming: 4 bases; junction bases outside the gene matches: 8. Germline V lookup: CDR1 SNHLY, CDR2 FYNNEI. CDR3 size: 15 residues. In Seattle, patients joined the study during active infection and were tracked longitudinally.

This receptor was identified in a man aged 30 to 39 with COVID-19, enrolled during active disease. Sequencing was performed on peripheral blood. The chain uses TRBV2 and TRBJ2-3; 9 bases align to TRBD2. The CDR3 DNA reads TGTGCCAGCAGCCCGGGACTAGCCTCTTCAGATACGCAGTATTTT. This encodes CASSPGLASSDTQYF.